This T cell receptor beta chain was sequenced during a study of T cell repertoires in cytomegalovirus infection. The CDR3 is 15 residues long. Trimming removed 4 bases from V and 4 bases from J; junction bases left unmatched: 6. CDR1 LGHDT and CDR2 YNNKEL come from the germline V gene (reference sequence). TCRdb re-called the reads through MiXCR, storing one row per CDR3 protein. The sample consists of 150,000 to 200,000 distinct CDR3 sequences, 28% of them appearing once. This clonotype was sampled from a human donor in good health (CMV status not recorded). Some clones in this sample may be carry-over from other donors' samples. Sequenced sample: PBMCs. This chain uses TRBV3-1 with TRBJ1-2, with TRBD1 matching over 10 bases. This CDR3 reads CASSRPGQGSYGYTF. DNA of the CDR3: TGTGCCAGCAGCCGGCCGGGACAGGGGAGCTATGGCTACACCTTC.